A selection of T cell receptor beta chains follows, all from one sample in a study of T cells after yellow fever vaccination. One entry per CDR3 protein results from TCRdb running MiXCR on the 5' RACE reads. The data hold about 96,000 distinct CDR3 sequences, with roughly 8.2% observed a single time. The specimen was CD8+ T cells not binding an NS4B(214-222) dextramer, sorted from PBMCs, collected approximately 16 days after the first yellow fever vaccination. The receptors come from a man aged 18 to 29 who received the YFV17D yellow fever vaccine. The conserved cysteine and the conserved F or W are not part of the CDR3 here. For some rows the clone size is stated as once, few or many, or as a class when expanded; others skip it.

V,size,CDR3
TRBV28,.,ASSLPTPKAQPQH
TRBV3-1,few,ASTPPLAGGRDTQY
TRBV28,many,ASSYRGEDIQY
TRBV10-3,.,AISEGQALGYT
TRBV11-2,few,ASRGTGGLNEQF
TRBV20-1,many,SARDVGVPNYGYT
TRBV19,.,ASSGTGRMENIQY
TRBV27,.,ASSLKAGAQETQY
TRBV3-1,few,ASSIGQGTGANVLT
TRBV11-2,.,ASSSTGNEQF
TRBV4-1,few,ASSPGRTQY
TRBV28,few,ASTESSWEDSQGNTIY
TRBV7-2,.,ASGHPGQGTYEQY
TRBV9,few,ASTPGTDFYNEQF
TRBV19,few,ASSIPQGADTQY
TRBV5-1,few,ASSWTDTQLKNEQF
TRBV5-1,few,ASSLFRGEADTQY
TRBV7-8,.,ASSLYRRGQIITYEQY
TRBV4-1,few,ASSQEAAGGYSGNTIY
TRBV20-1,.,SARDPKGTANTEAF
TRBV4-1,few,ASSALPQGALRTGELF
TRBV29-1,few,SVDMVTTNTEAF
TRBV20-1,many,SARQGPPNYGYT
TRBV7-9,.,ASSPREGSSGANVLT
TRBV6-1,few,ASSSLQGSGWNIQY
TRBV3-1,.,ASSLTGLAGGRETQY
TRBV11-2,few,ASRSYDTGELF
TRBV5-6,few,ASSLEGLRPHEQF
TRBV6-2/TRBV6-3,few,ASSRLAGGADTQY
TRBV6-5,many,ASRLSSDGANSPLH
TRBV5-1,few,ASSWGIGYT
TRBV9,.,ASSDRLLTDTQY
TRBV6-5,.,ASSYSWDSYGYT
TRBV5-7,.,ASKSLDGRTSYEQY
TRBV20-1,few,SAPRGGGGYT
TRBV24-1,few,ATSDLPDPRDTQY
TRBV6-1,.,ASSERQRRAGNTIY
TRBV27,.,ASGAGQGSEQY
TRBV29-1,.,SVGQQASPLATNEKLF
TRBV25-1,few,ASSEYRTDNEKLF
TRBV20-1,.,SASWGPREYNEQF
TRBV11-1,.,ASGGGLETQY
TRBV12-3/TRBV12-4,few,ASGRGTGELF
TRBV12-3/TRBV12-4,.,ASTTGLAGDGELF
TRBV4-3,few,ASSALTTFGRTDTQY
TRBV20-1,.,SATDETSYEQF
TRBV7-9,few,ASSPPPGQETYEQY